A selection of T cell receptor beta chains follows, all from one sample in a study of cytomegalovirus exposure and HLA in healthy donors. Clones were read by immunoSEQ multiplex PCR, and TCRdb kept only the in-frame ones, dropping some. The sample yields about 65,000 clones, of which the top ten take up roughly 15%. The sample comprised PBMCs. The receptors stem from a boy aged 10-17 years in good health and CMV-seronegative. The CDR3 runs from the conserved cysteine through the conserved F or W. The D gene is left open where the match is weak.

CDR3nt: TGTGCCAGCGAGAGGACAGGGGTTGACGGGGAGCTGTTTTTT
CDR3aa: CASERTGVDGELFF
v_gene: TRBV5-4
j_gene: TRBJ2-2
len: 14
d_gene: TRBD1

CDR3nt: TGCGCCAGCAGCTTGGAAGGACAGGGGTTCGAGCAGTACTTC
CDR3aa: CASSLEGQGFEQYF
v_gene: TRBV5-1
j_gene: TRBJ2-7
len: 14
d_gene: TRBD1

CDR3nt: TGTGCCAGCAGTTACTCCCTAAGAGTTGGCAGGGAAGCTTTCTTT
CDR3aa: CASSYSLRVGREAFF
v_gene: TRBV6-5
j_gene: TRBJ1-1
len: 15
d_gene: .

CDR3nt: TGCGCCAGCAGCGCGGACACGACGAACACTGAAGCTTTCTTT
CDR3aa: CASSADTTNTEAFF
v_gene: TRBV5-1
j_gene: TRBJ1-1
len: 14
d_gene: .

CDR3nt: TGTGCCAGCAGCCTATCGTCTGAGGTGCCCCAGCATTTT
CDR3aa: CASSLSSEVPQHF
v_gene: TRBV6-6
j_gene: TRBJ1-5
len: 13
d_gene: .

CDR3nt: TGTGCCAGCAGCGTTTGGGGGGGTGGCACAGATACGCAGTATTTT
CDR3aa: CASSVWGGGTDTQYF
v_gene: TRBV9
j_gene: TRBJ2-3
len: 15
d_gene: TRBD2

CDR3nt: TGTGCCAGCAGTGAAGCGGAGGGTTTAGGCTATGGCTACACCTTC
CDR3aa: CASSEAEGLGYGYTF
v_gene: TRBV2
j_gene: TRBJ1-2
len: 15
d_gene: .

CDR3nt: TGTGCCAGCTCACCACCGACAGGGGACACAGATACGCAGTATTTT
CDR3aa: CASSPPTGDTDTQYF
v_gene: TRBV18
j_gene: TRBJ2-3
len: 15
d_gene: TRBD1

CDR3nt: TGTGCCAGCAGCTTGGATGTCAGGGCCTCCTACGAGCAGTACTTC
CDR3aa: CASSLDVRASYEQYF
v_gene: TRBV5-6
j_gene: TRBJ2-7
len: 15
d_gene: .

CDR3nt: TGTGCCTGTCCTACAGGGGCGCGGAACACCGGGGAGCTGTTTTTT
CDR3aa: CACPTGARNTGELFF
v_gene: TRBV30
j_gene: TRBJ2-2
len: 15
d_gene: TRBD1

CDR3nt: TGTGCCAGTAGTATCTTTTCCGGGGAAGGATATCAGCCCCAGCATTTT
CDR3aa: CASSIFSGEGYQPQHF
v_gene: TRBV19
j_gene: TRBJ1-5
len: 16
d_gene: .

CDR3nt: TGTGCCAGCAGCGTAGGTGGGGGACAGGGAGGTTACGAGCAGTACTTC
CDR3aa: CASSVGGGQGGYEQYF
v_gene: TRBV9
j_gene: TRBJ2-7
len: 16
d_gene: TRBD1

CDR3nt: TGTGCCAGCAGCTTCCGGACAGGGGGTTTTCAGCCCCAGCATTTT
CDR3aa: CASSFRTGGFQPQHF
v_gene: TRBV5-8
j_gene: TRBJ1-5
len: 15
d_gene: TRBD1

CDR3nt: TGCGCCACGTACTCCGGGCCGGGGGCCCTCCACTTT
CDR3aa: CATYSGPGALHF
v_gene: TRBV6-1
j_gene: TRBJ1-6
len: 12
d_gene: .

CDR3nt: TGTGCCAGCAGCTCCCTAGGTGAACCTCGGCGTCCCCTCCACTTT
CDR3aa: CASSSLGEPRRPLHF
v_gene: TRBV5-6
j_gene: TRBJ1-6
len: 15
d_gene: .

CDR3nt: TGTGCCACCAGCGGATTTGGACAGGGTAATCAGCCCCAGCATTTT
CDR3aa: CATSGFGQGNQPQHF
v_gene: TRBV15
j_gene: TRBJ1-5
len: 15
d_gene: TRBD1

CDR3nt: TGTGCCAGCAGCTTGGTGGGACAGGGCTCCCACACTGAAGCTTTCTTT
CDR3aa: CASSLVGQGSHTEAFF
v_gene: TRBV5-6
j_gene: TRBJ1-1
len: 16
d_gene: TRBD1

CDR3nt: TGTGCCTGGAGTGTTAGCGCAGATACGCAGTATTTT
CDR3aa: CAWSVSADTQYF
v_gene: TRBV30
j_gene: TRBJ2-3
len: 12
d_gene: .

CDR3nt: TGTGCCAGCAGTTACTCGTTCAGGGGGAATGAGCAGTTCTTC
CDR3aa: CASSYSFRGNEQFF
v_gene: TRBV6-5
j_gene: TRBJ2-1
len: 14
d_gene: TRBD1

CDR3nt: TGTGCCAGCAGTGAACAAGCGGGAAGGGTAGGGGAGCAGTACTTC
CDR3aa: CASSEQAGRVGEQYF
v_gene: TRBV2
j_gene: TRBJ2-7
len: 15
d_gene: TRBD2

CDR3nt: TGTGCCAGCTCACCATCCTCCTCCAGGGAACCAAATGAAAAACTGTTTTTT
CDR3aa: CASSPSSSREPNEKLFF
v_gene: TRBV18
j_gene: TRBJ1-4
len: 17
d_gene: .

CDR3nt: TGCAGCGTTGTGCACAGGGGGCGGGGTGAAAAACTGTTTTTT
CDR3aa: CSVVHRGRGEKLFF
v_gene: TRBV29-1
j_gene: TRBJ1-4
len: 14
d_gene: TRBD1

CDR3nt: TGTGCCAGCTCACTTAGCGGGGGGGGCTACGAGCAGTACTTC
CDR3aa: CASSLSGGGYEQYF
v_gene: TRBV18
j_gene: TRBJ2-7
len: 14
d_gene: TRBD2

CDR3nt: TGTGCCTGGAGGAGGAATAGCGGGAGCGAGTGGGCCAAAAACATTCAGTACTTC
CDR3aa: CAWRRNSGSEWAKNIQYF
v_gene: TRBV30
j_gene: TRBJ2-4
len: 18
d_gene: TRBD2

CDR3nt: TGCGCCAGCAGCCTGACCTTTACAGGGAACACTGAAGCTTTCTTT
CDR3aa: CASSLTFTGNTEAFF
v_gene: TRBV5-1
j_gene: TRBJ1-1
len: 15
d_gene: .

CDR3nt: TGTGCCAGCAGCCATGGGACAGCCTCGTACGAGCAGTACTTC
CDR3aa: CASSHGTASYEQYF
v_gene: TRBV5-6
j_gene: TRBJ2-7
len: 14
d_gene: TRBD1

CDR3nt: TGTGCCAGCAGCGTAGGAACAGGGAGATATAGTGTCGGGGAGCTGTTTTTT
CDR3aa: CASSVGTGRYSVGELFF
v_gene: TRBV9
j_gene: TRBJ2-2
len: 17
d_gene: .

CDR3nt: TGTGCCAGTAGTACCCGGGATCCGGCAAACACCATATATTTT
CDR3aa: CASSTRDPANTIYF
v_gene: TRBV19
j_gene: TRBJ1-3
len: 14
d_gene: .

CDR3nt: TGTGCCAGTACCAATCGGAGATCCTCTGGAAACACCATATATTTT
CDR3aa: CASTNRRSSGNTIYF
v_gene: TRBV19
j_gene: TRBJ1-3
len: 15
d_gene: .

CDR3nt: TGTGCCAGCAGTCTGGGACAGGCTATGTACCAAGAGACCCAGTACTTC
CDR3aa: CASSLGQAMYQETQYF
v_gene: TRBV7-9
j_gene: TRBJ2-5
len: 16
d_gene: TRBD1

CDR3nt: TGTGCCAGCAGAGAGGGGGACAGGGGGCCCAGGGCCGCTTTCTTT
CDR3aa: CASREGDRGPRAAFF
v_gene: TRBV2
j_gene: TRBJ1-1
len: 15
d_gene: TRBD1

CDR3nt: TGTGCCAGCAGTCCCAAACAAGGGGCGTTGGAGCAGTACTTC
CDR3aa: CASSPKQGALEQYF
v_gene: TRBV27
j_gene: TRBJ2-7
len: 14
d_gene: .

CDR3nt: TGTGCCAGCAGCTCCGCAGGGGTAGGCTCCTACGAGCAGTACTTC
CDR3aa: CASSSAGVGSYEQYF
v_gene: TRBV7-2
j_gene: TRBJ2-7
len: 15
d_gene: .

CDR3nt: TGTGCCAGCAGCTTGGCCAGGGGGGCGAGCTCCTACGAGCAGTACTTC
CDR3aa: CASSLARGASSYEQYF
v_gene: TRBV5-4
j_gene: TRBJ2-7
len: 16
d_gene: .

CDR3nt: TGTGCTAGTGTTATCAGCGAGCTCTATGGCTACACCTTC
CDR3aa: CASVISELYGYTF
v_gene: TRBV12-5
j_gene: TRBJ1-2
len: 13
d_gene: .

CDR3nt: TGTGCCAGCAGTAGCGGGATGGGCAGTAACACTGAAGCTTTCTTT
CDR3aa: CASSSGMGSNTEAFF
v_gene: TRBV2
j_gene: TRBJ1-1
len: 15
d_gene: .

CDR3nt: TGTGCCAGTAGTATGCGACTAGCGGGGGGGCCAGAGACCCAGTACTTC
CDR3aa: CASSMRLAGGPETQYF
v_gene: TRBV19
j_gene: TRBJ2-5
len: 16
d_gene: TRBD2

CDR3nt: TGTGCCAGCAGTCCCCTGGAAGCGGGGGCCCTCGAGCAGTACTTC
CDR3aa: CASSPLEAGALEQYF
v_gene: TRBV6-5
j_gene: TRBJ2-7
len: 15
d_gene: TRBD2

CDR3nt: TGTGCCAGCAGCTTCACCGGGACAGGGGTTAACTACAATGAGCAGTTCTTC
CDR3aa: CASSFTGTGVNYNEQFF
v_gene: TRBV7-2
j_gene: TRBJ2-1
len: 17
d_gene: TRBD1

CDR3nt: TGTGCCAGCAGTGACGGAGGAACAAGCACAGATACGCAGTATTTT
CDR3aa: CASSDGGTSTDTQYF
v_gene: TRBV28
j_gene: TRBJ2-3
len: 15
d_gene: .

CDR3nt: TGTGCCAGTGAAACGGGACTAGCGGCTACCTACAATGAGCAGTTCTTC
CDR3aa: CASETGLAATYNEQFF
v_gene: TRBV19
j_gene: TRBJ2-1
len: 16
d_gene: TRBD2

CDR3nt: TGTGCCAGCAGCTCCTCGGGACAGCTCGGAAACACCATATATTTT
CDR3aa: CASSSSGQLGNTIYF
v_gene: TRBV9
j_gene: TRBJ1-3
len: 15
d_gene: TRBD1

CDR3nt: TGTGCCAGCAGTCCTCCGACTAGCGACACAGATACGCAGTATTTT
CDR3aa: CASSPPTSDTDTQYF
v_gene: TRBV6-6
j_gene: TRBJ2-3
len: 15
d_gene: TRBD2

CDR3nt: TGTGCCAGCAGCCCGTCGACCGGGACTAGCGGGGGGGCCCTTTCTTCCGAGCAGTACTTC
CDR3aa: CASSPSTGTSGGALSSEQYF
v_gene: TRBV9
j_gene: TRBJ2-7
len: 20
d_gene: TRBD2

CDR3nt: TGTGCCACCAGCAGTGCCCGGGGAGGCACTGAAGCTTTCTTT
CDR3aa: CATSSARGGTEAFF
v_gene: TRBV15
j_gene: TRBJ1-1
len: 14
d_gene: .

CDR3nt: TGTGCCAGCAGTGAGAGCGGGGGGGCCACCGGGGAGCTGTTTTTT
CDR3aa: CASSESGGATGELFF
v_gene: TRBV6-4
j_gene: TRBJ2-2
len: 15
d_gene: TRBD2

CDR3nt: TGTGCCTGGAAAGAAGGAGATAGCAATCAGCCCCAGCATTTT
CDR3aa: CAWKEGDSNQPQHF
v_gene: TRBV30
j_gene: TRBJ1-5
len: 14
d_gene: .

CDR3nt: TGTGCCAGCAGGAGAACCGGGACAGGGTATGGCTACACCTTC
CDR3aa: CASRRTGTGYGYTF
v_gene: TRBV2
j_gene: TRBJ1-2
len: 14
d_gene: TRBD1

CDR3nt: TGTGCCAGCAGCTTAGGAGGGCTAGCGGGGTCCACAGATACGCAGTATTTT
CDR3aa: CASSLGGLAGSTDTQYF
v_gene: TRBV11-3
j_gene: TRBJ2-3
len: 17
d_gene: TRBD2

CDR3nt: TGTGCCAGCAGTTTGGGGGGGTACTATGAAAAACTGTTTTTT
CDR3aa: CASSLGGYYEKLFF
v_gene: TRBV27
j_gene: TRBJ1-4
len: 14
d_gene: .